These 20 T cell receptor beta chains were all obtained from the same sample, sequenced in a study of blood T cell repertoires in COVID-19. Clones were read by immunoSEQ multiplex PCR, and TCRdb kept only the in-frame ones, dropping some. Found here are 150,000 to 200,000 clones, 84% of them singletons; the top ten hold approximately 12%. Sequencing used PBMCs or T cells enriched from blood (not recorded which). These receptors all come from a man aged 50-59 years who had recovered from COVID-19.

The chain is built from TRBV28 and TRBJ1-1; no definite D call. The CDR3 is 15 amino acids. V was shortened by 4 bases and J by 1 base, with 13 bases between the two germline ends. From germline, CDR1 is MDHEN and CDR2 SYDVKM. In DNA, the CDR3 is TGTGCCAGCAGTTACCTCCGGGAAAGGAACACTGAAGCTTTCTTT. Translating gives CASSYLRERNTEAFF.

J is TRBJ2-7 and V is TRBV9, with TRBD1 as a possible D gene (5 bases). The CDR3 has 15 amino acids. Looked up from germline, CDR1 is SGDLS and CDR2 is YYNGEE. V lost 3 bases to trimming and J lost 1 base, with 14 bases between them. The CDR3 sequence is CASSGPQDSSYEQYF. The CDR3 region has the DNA TGTGCCAGCAGCGGGCCGCAAGACAGTTCCTACGAGCAGTACTTC.

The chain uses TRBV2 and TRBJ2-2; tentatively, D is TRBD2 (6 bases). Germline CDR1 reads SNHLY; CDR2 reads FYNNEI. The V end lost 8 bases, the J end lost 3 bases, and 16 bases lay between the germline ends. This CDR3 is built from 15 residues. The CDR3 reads CASGGTYYYTGELFF. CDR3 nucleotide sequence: TGTGCCAGCGGGGGGACTTACTATTACACCGGGGAGCTGTTTTTT.

In DNA, the CDR3 is TGTGCCAGCAGCCAGTTGGCCATTAACTATGGCTACACCTTC. It is translated as CASSQLAINYGYTF. The chain couples TRBV3-1 (or the pseudogene TRBV3-2) to TRBJ1-2, with D uncertain. V was pared by 3 bases and J by 1 base, with 9 bases between. Germline CDR1 is LGHDT and CDR2 is YNNKEL (reference sequence). The CDR3 length is 14 residues.

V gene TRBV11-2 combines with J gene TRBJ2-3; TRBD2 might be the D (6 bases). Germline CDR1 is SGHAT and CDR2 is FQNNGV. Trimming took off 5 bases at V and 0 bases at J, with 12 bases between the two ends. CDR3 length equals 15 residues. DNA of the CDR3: TGTGCCAGCAGCCAGAGCGGGCGTAGCACAGATACGCAGTATTTT. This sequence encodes CASSQSGRSTDTQYF. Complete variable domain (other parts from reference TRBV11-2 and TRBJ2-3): EAGVAQSPRYKIIEKRQSVAFWCNPISGHATLYWYQQILGQGPKLLIQFQNNGVVDDSQLPKDRFSAERLKGVDSTLKIQPAKLEDSAVYLCASSQSGRSTDTQYFGPGTRLTVL.

CDR3 nucleotides: TGTGCCAGCAGCCCCCTAGCGGGGTCAGATACGCAGTATTTT. As protein: CASSPLAGSDTQYF. The chain recombines TRBV4-2 with TRBJ2-3; 9 nucleotides line up with TRBD2. Germline V gene sequence: CDR1 LGHNA, CDR2 YNFKEQ. CDR3 length: 14 residues. The junction had 3 bases not matched to a gene; V was cut back by 4 bases and J by 4 bases.

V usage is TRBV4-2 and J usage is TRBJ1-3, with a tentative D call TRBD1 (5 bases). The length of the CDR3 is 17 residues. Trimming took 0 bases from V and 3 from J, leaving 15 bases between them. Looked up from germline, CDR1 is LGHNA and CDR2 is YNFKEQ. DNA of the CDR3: TGTGCCAGCAGCCAAGAGGGTGCGCAGGGATTTGGAAACACCATATATTTT. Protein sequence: CASSQEGAQGFGNTIYF.

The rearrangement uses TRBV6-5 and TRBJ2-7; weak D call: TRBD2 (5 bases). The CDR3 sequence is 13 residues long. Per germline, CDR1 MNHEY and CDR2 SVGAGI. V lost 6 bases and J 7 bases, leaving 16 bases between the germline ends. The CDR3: CASRAPTTGEQYF. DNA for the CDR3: TGTGCCAGCAGGGCCCCAACTACGGGGGAGCAGTACTTC.

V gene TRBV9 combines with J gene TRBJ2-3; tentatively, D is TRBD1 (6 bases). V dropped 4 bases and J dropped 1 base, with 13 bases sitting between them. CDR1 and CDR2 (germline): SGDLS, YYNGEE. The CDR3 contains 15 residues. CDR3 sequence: CASSPSGHRTDTQYF. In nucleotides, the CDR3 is TGTGCCAGCAGCCCTTCGGGACACCGCACAGATACGCAGTATTTT.

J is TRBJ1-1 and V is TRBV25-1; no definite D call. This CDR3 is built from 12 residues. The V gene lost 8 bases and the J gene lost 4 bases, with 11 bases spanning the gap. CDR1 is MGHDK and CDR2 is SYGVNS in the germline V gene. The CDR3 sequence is CASQLGPTEAFF. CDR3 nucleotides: TGTGCCAGCCAGCTTGGGCCCACTGAAGCTTTCTTT.

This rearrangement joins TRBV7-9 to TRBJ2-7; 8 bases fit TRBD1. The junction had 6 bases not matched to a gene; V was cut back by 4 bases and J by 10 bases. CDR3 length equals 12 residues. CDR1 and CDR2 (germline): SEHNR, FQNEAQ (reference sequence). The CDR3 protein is CASSSLDRVQYF. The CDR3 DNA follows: TGTGCCAGCAGCTCCCTGGACAGGGTCCAGTACTTC. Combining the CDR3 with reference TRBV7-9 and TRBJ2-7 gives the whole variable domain DTGVSQNPRHKITKRGQNVTFRCDPISEHNRLYWYRQTLGQGPEFLTYFQNEAQLEKSRLLSDRFSAERPKGSFSTLEIQRTEQGDSAMYLCASSSLDRVQYFGPGTRLTVT.

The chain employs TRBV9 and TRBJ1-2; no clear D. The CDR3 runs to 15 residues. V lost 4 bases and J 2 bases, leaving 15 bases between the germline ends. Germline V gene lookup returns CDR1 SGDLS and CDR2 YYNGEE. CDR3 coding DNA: TGTGCCAGCAGCCGAACCCAGGCTGCGAACTATGGCTACACCTTC. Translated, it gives CASSRTQAANYGYTF. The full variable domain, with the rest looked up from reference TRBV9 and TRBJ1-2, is DSGVTQTPKHLITATGQRVTLRCSPRSGDLSVYWYQQSLDQGLQFLIQYYNGEERAKGNILERFSAQQFPDLHSELNLSSLELGDSALYFCASSRTQAANYGYTFGSGTRLTVV.

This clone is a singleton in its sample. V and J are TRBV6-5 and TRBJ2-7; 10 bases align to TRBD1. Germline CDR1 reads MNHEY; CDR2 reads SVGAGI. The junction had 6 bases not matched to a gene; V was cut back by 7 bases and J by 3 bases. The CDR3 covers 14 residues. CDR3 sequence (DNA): TGTGCCAGCAAGCGGGGACAGGGGATCTACGAGCAGTACTTC. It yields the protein CASKRGQGIYEQYF.

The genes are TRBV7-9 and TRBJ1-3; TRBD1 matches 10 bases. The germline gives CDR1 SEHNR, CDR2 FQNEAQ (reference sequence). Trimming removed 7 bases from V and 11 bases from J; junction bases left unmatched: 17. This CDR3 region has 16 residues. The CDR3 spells CASTPDRGPPEVPIYF. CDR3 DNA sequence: TGTGCCAGCACCCCCGACAGGGGGCCCCCAGAGGTGCCCATATATTTT.

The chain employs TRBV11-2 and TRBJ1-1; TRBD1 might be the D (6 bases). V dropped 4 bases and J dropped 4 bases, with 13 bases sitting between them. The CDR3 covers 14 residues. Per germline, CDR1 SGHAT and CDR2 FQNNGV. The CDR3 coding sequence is TGTGCCAGCAGCTCGACAGGACGGGGCACTGAAGCTTTCTTT. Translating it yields CASSSTGRGTEAFF.

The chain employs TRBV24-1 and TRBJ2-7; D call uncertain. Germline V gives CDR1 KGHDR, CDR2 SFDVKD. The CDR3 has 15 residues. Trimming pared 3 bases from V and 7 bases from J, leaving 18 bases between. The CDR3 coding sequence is TGTGCCACCAGTGATCTGTCCTCCCGAGTGTGGGAGCAGTACTTC. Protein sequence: CATSDLSSRVWEQYF.

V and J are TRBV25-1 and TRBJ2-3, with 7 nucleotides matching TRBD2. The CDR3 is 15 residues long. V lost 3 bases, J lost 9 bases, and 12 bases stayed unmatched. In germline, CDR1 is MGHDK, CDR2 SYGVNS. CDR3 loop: CASSDPATTSLTQYF. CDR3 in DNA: TGTGCCAGCAGTGATCCTGCAACGACTAGCCTCACGCAGTATTTT.

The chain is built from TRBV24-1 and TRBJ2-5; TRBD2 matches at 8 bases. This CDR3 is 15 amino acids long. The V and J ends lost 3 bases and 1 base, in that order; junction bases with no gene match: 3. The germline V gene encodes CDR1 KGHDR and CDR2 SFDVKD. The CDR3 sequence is CATSDHGLAQETQYF. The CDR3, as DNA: TGTGCCACCAGTGATCATGGACTAGCCCAAGAGACCCAGTACTTC.

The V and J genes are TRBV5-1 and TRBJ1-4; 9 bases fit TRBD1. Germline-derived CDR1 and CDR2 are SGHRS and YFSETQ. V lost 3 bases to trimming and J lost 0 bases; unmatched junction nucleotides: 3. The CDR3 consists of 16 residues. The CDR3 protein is CASSSGQGPTNEKLFF. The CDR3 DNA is TGCGCCAGCAGCTCCGGACAGGGGCCAACTAATGAAAAACTGTTTTTT.

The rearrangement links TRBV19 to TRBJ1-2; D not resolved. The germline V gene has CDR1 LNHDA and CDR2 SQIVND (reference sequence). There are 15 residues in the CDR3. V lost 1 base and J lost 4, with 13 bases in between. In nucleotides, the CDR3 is TGTGCCAGTAGTATAGTGGCCACCTCTGGCTATGGCTACACCTTC. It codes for CASSIVATSGYGYTF.